This passage covers 5 T cell receptor beta chains from one sample sequenced in a study of identical twins (dated by TCRdb to the mid-2010s). The receptor library was made with 5' RACE. For sequencing, an Illumina HiSeq 2000 was employed. TCRdb passed the public sequencing reads through fastp at Q25 and MiXCR, retaining productive beta sequences. Duplicate CDR3 protein sequences are folded into a single record with the most common DNA and genes. The sample contains around 650,000 distinct CDR3 sequences, roughly 7.1% of them found a single time. The top ten clones comprise 1.6% of the sample. These sequences were also reported in another study, on yellow fever vaccine responses in identical twins.

Sample: PBMCs. The receptor source for this set is a woman under 30 in good health.

This clonotype has a handful of counts. The chain employs TRBV7-2 and TRBJ2-3; D may be TRBD1 (8 bases). The CDR3 has 14 amino acids. Trimming left V 4 bases short and J 6 bases short, with 14 bases between. The germline V gene has CDR1 SGHTA and CDR2 FQGNSA. The CDR3 DNA sequence: TGTGCCAGCAGCTGGGGGGGACAGGTGGATACGCAGTATTTT. It encodes CASSWGGQVDTQYF.

This clonotype was counted at least ten times. The chain couples TRBV25-1 to TRBJ2-5; tentatively, D is TRBD1 (7 bases). The CDR3 loop spans 16 amino acids. Germline V lookup: CDR1 MGHDK, CDR2 SYGVNS. The V and J ends lost 0 bases and 5 bases respectively, with 16 bases between them. This CDR3 reads CASSEYNRGGRETQYF. CDR3 in DNA: TGTGCCAGCAGTGAATATAACAGGGGAGGACGGGAGACCCAGTACTTC.

The sample holds many counts of this clonotype. The chain joins TRBV2 to TRBJ2-1, with 7 bases aligning to TRBD2. Losses at the gene ends were 1 base for V and 3 bases for J; bases not matched to a gene: 3. This CDR3 has 15 amino acids. Germline assignment: CDR1 SNHLY and CDR2 FYNNEI. This CDR3 is CASSEESGNYNEQFF. The CDR3, as DNA: TGTGCCAGCAGTGAAGAGAGCGGGAACTACAATGAGCAGTTCTTC.

The V and J genes are TRBV24-1 and TRBJ2-5, with TRBD1 matching over 11 bases. The junction had 8 bases not matched to a gene; V was cut back by 2 bases and J by 4 bases. The germline V gene has CDR1 KGHDR and CDR2 SFDVKD. CDR3 length: 17 residues. The CDR3 DNA sequence: TGTGCCACCAGTGATTACCCGGGACAGGGGGGGGGAGAGACCCAGTACTTC. Its translation: CATSDYPGQGGGETQYF.

The chain employs TRBV28 and TRBJ1-5; no firm D call. This CDR3 has 17 residues. CDR1 is MDHEN and CDR2 is SYDVKM in the germline V gene. The V end lost 6 bases, the J end lost 2 bases, and 20 bases lay between the germline ends. The CDR3 spells CASRTTGFQIGNQPQHF. CDR3 coding DNA: TGTGCCAGCAGGACGACGGGATTTCAGATCGGCAATCAGCCCCAGCATTTT.